This entry lists 14 T cell receptor beta chains sequenced from one sample in a study of blood T cells in healthy people across ages. Using a J-beta primer mix together with a sample-barcoded 5' primer, a second PCR was run for 7 to 11 cycles. TCRdb re-analysed the 5' RACE reads in MiXCR, keeping a single row per CDR3 protein. The sample includes around 1,000,000 distinct CDR3 sequences, 35% to 40% of them seen just once. The sample consisted of blood. The source of these receptors is a man younger than 35 in good health.

The chain recombines TRBV5-1 with TRBJ2-2; D gene uncertain. This CDR3 is built from 15 residues. Looked up from germline, CDR1 is SGHRS and CDR2 is YFSETQ. V dropped 3 bases and J dropped 0 bases, with 9 bases sitting between them. In nucleotides, the CDR3 is TGCGCCAGCAGCTGGACGGCGACGAACACCGGGGAGCTGTTTTTT. This sequence encodes CASSWTATNTGELFF. Full variable domain (remainder filled in from reference TRBV5-1 and TRBJ2-2): KAGVTQTPRYLIKTRGQQVTLSCSPISGHRSVSWYQQTPGQGLQFLFEYFSETQRNKGNFPGRFSGRQFSNSRSEMNVSTLELGDSALYLCASSWTATNTGELFFGEGSRLTVL.

V gene TRBV20-1 combines with J gene TRBJ2-7, with D perhaps TRBD1 or TRBD2 (5 bases each). Per germline, CDR1 DFQATT and CDR2 SNEGSKA (reference sequence). Trimming shortened V by 3 bases and J by 2 bases, and 17 bases separated the two germline ends. This CDR3 has 15 amino acids. CDR3 DNA: TGCAGTGCTAGTGGGGGTCCCCAACAGACCTACGAGCAGTACTTC. Translating it yields CSASGGPQQTYEQYF.

The chain recombines TRBV4-2 with TRBJ1-2; 7 bases are shared with TRBD1. This CDR3 spans 15 amino acids. Germline CDR1 reads LGHNA; CDR2 reads YNFKEQ. The trim removed 0 bases at V and 4 bases at J, leaving 5 bases unmatched. The chain's CDR3 is CASSQDLGDSYGYTF. DNA for the CDR3: TGTGCCAGCAGCCAAGATCTAGGGGACAGCTATGGCTACACCTTC.

The chain is built from TRBV25-1 and TRBJ1-1; D is unclear. Germline CDR1 reads MGHDK; CDR2 reads SYGVNS. The CDR3 runs 15 residues. Trimming cost V 1 base and J 1 base, with 10 bases left between them. CDR3 DNA sequence: TGTGCCAGCAGTGAATTAGGTGGGCGGAACACTGAAGCTTTCTTT. It encodes CASSELGGRNTEAFF.

V is TRBV4-3 and J is TRBJ2-3; D perhaps matches TRBD2 (7 bases). With 0 bases removed from V and 2 bases from J, the gap between germline ends came to 15 bases. The CDR3 extends over 17 amino acids. The germline V gene encodes CDR1 LGHNA and CDR2 YSLEER. The CDR3 DNA is TGCGCCAGCAGCCAAGAGGGTGCGGGGGCTAACACAGATACGCAGTATTTT. Translated, it gives CASSQEGAGANTDTQYF.

The J gene is TRBJ2-5, the V gene TRBV10-3; possibly TRBD1 for D (5 bases). The V gene's germline CDR1 is ENHRY and CDR2 SYGVKD. The CDR3 length is 14 residues. Trimming removed 6 bases at V and 4 bases at J, with 15 bases between. In DNA form, the CDR3 reads TGTGCCATCAGGGGCCTCCAGGGCGGAGAGACCCAGTACTTC. This encodes CAIRGLQGGETQYF.

The V gene is TRBV11-1, the J gene TRBJ1-5; D possibly corresponds to TRBD1 (5 bases). V dropped 1 base and J dropped 7 bases, with 14 bases sitting between them. This CDR3 region has 15 residues. Germline CDR1 is SGHAT and CDR2 is FQDESV (reference sequence). The CDR3 DNA is TGTGCCAGCAGCTTAGGTACGGGGGAAGGGCAGCCCCAGCATTTT. Its translation is CASSLGTGEGQPQHF. Variable domain in full (rest from reference TRBV11-1 and TRBJ1-5): EAEVAQSPRYKITEKSQAVAFWCDPISGHATLYWYRQILGQGPELLVQFQDESVVDDSQLPKDRFSAERLKGVDSTLKIQPAELGDSAMYLCASSLGTGEGQPQHFGDGTRLSIL.

There are a few counts of this clonotype. The chain combines TRBV5-1 with TRBJ1-1, with D unresolved. V was shortened by 4 bases and J by 3 bases, with 13 bases between the two germline ends. CDR1 and CDR2 from the germline V gene are SGHRS and YFSETQ. This CDR3 region has 14 residues. CDR3 in DNA: TGCGCCAGCAGCCCTAAAGGGTCGGACACTGAAGCTTTCTTT. Its translation is CASSPKGSDTEAFF.

The chain joins TRBV27 to TRBJ2-1; TRBD2 aligns across 16 bases. The closer fit of TRBJ2-7 to the DNA end suggests the J call may be wrong. The CDR3 is 17 residues long. Germline lookup yields CDR1 MNHEY and CDR2 SMNVEV (reference sequence). CDR3 in amino acids: CASPGLAGGSSYNEQYF. CDR3 sequence (DNA): TGTGCCAGCCCGGGACTAGCGGGGGGGAGCTCCTACAATGAGCAGTACTTC.

A few counts support this clonotype. The rearrangement joins TRBV12-3 or TRBV12-4 to TRBJ2-5; D remains ambiguous. V was clipped by 6 bases and J by 1 base, with 12 bases between them. This CDR3 has 14 residues. The CDR3 here is CASSPTDGQETQYF. The CDR3 nucleotides are TGTGCCAGCAGCCCTACGGACGGCCAAGAGACCCAGTACTTC.

The rearrangement links TRBV4-3 to TRBJ1-2; no clear D gene. The V gene lost 0 bases and the J gene lost 8 bases, with 16 bases spanning the gap. The germline CDR1 and CDR2 sequences are LGHNA and YSLEER. There are 15 residues in the CDR3. DNA for the CDR3: TGCGCCAGCAGCCAAGATCGGTTCCCGGTTGGCGGCTACACCTTC. Its protein product is CASSQDRFPVGGYTF.

In its sample, this clonotype was seen a few times. The genes are TRBV12-3 or TRBV12-4 and TRBJ2-1; D is perhaps TRBD1 (8 bases). V was clipped by 4 bases and J by 4 bases, with 17 bases between them. This CDR3 spans 16 amino acids. The CDR3: CASSSNRGGDYNEQFF. CDR3 DNA: TGTGCCAGCAGTTCGAACAGGGGGGGGGATTACAATGAGCAGTTCTTC.

V gene TRBV9 combines with J gene TRBJ2-5, with a possible D match to TRBD1 (5 bases). Germline V gene data show CDR1 as SGDLS and CDR2 as YYNGEE. V was shortened by 4 bases and J by 5 bases, with 18 bases between the two germline ends. This CDR3 is built from 15 residues. CDR3 amino acids: CASSPAFGAGETQYF. The CDR3 nucleotides read TGTGCCAGCAGCCCTGCTTTTGGGGCAGGGGAGACCCAGTACTTC. The full variable domain, completed using reference TRBV9 and TRBJ2-5, is DSGVTQTPKHLITATGQRVTLRCSPRSGDLSVYWYQQSLDQGLQFLIQYYNGEERAKGNILERFSAQQFPDLHSELNLSSLELGDSALYFCASSPAFGAGETQYFGPGTRLLVL.

The chain combines TRBV4-3 with TRBJ1-1; TRBD1 is a possible D gene (6 bases). Germline V CDR1 and CDR2: LGHNA, YSLEER. There are 17 residues in the CDR3. V lost 4 bases and J 0 bases, leaving 18 bases between the germline ends. CDR3 region: CASSPRTRGPMNTEAFF. The CDR3 region has the DNA TGCGCCAGCAGCCCCCGGACGCGGGGGCCGATGAACACTGAAGCTTTCTTT.